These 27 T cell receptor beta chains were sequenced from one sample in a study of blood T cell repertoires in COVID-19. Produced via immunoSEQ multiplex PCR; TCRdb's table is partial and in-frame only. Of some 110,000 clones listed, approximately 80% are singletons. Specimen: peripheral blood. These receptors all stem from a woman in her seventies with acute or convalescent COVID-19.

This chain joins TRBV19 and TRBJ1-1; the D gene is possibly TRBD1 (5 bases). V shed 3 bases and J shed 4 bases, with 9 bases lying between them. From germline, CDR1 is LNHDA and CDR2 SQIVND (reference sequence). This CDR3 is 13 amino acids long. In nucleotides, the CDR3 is TGTGCCAGTAGTATCCGACAGACCACTGAAGCTTTCTTT. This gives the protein CASSIRQTTEAFF.

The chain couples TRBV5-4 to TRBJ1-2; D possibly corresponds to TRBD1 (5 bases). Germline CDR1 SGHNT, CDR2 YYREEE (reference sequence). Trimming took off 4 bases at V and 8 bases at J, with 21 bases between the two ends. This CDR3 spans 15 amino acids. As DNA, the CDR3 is TGTGCCAGCAGCCCGGACAATGGTGGGGCTTGGGGCTACACCTTC. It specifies CASSPDNGGAWGYTF.

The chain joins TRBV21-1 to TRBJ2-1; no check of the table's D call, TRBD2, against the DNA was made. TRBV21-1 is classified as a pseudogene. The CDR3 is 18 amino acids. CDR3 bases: TGTGCCAGCAGCAAAGCGACCCAGCGGGGGGGAGTCTACAATGAGCAGTTCTTC. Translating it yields CASSKATQRGGVYNEQFF.

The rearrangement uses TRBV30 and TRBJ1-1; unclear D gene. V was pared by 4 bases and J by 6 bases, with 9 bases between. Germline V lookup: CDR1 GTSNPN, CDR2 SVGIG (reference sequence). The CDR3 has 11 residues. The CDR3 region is CAWNKRAEAFF. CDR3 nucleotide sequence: TGTGCCTGGAATAAACGCGCTGAAGCTTTCTTT.

CDR3 sequence reads: CASSLALNSAYEQYF. DNA of the CDR3: TGTGCCAGCAGCTTAGCGCTTAATAGCGCCTACGAGCAGTACTTC. The chain uses TRBV7-2 and TRBJ2-7, with D tentatively TRBD2 (5 bases). CDR1 is SGHTA and CDR2 is FQGNSA in the germline V gene. V lost 0 bases to trimming and J lost 2 bases, with 11 bases between them. The CDR3 covers 15 residues.

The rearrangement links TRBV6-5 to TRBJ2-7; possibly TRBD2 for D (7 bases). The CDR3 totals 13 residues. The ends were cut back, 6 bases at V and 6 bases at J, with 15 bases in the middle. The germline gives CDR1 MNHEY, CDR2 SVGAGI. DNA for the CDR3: TGTGCCAGCAGGTCGCAGGGAGGGGGCGAGCAGTACGTC. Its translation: CASRSQGGGEQYV.

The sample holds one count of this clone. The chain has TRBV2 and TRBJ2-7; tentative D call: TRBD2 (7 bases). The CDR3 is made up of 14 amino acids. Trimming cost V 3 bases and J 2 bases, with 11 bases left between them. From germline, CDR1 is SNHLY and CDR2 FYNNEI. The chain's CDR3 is CASSDRGGAYEQYF. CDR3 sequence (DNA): TGTGCCAGCAGTGATAGGGGGGGGGCCTACGAGCAGTACTTC.

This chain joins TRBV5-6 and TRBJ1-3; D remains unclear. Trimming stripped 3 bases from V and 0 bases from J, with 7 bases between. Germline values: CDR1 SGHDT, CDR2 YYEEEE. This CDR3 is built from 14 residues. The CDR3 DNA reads TGTGCCAGCAGCTCACTTTTCTCTGGAAACACCATATATTTT. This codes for CASSSLFSGNTIYF.

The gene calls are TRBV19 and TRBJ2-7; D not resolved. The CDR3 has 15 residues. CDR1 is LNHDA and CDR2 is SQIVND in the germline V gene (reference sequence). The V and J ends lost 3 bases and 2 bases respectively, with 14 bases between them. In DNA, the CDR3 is TGTGCCAGTAGTATGAAACAGTATCCCGCCTACGAGCAGTACTTC. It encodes CASSMKQYPAYEQYF.

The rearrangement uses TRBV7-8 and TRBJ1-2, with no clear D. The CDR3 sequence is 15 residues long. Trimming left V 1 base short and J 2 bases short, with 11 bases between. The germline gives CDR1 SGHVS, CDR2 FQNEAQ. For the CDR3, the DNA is TGTGCCAGCAGCTTAGTGGGAGGTTCGAACTATGGCTACACCTTC. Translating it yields CASSLVGGSNYGYTF. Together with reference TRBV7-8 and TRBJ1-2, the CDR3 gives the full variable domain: GAGVSQSPRYKVAKRGQDVALRCDPISGHVSLFWYQQALGQGPEFLTYFQNEAQLDKSGLPSDRFFAERPEGSVSTLKIQRTQQEDSAVYLCASSLVGGSNYGYTFGSGTRLTVV.

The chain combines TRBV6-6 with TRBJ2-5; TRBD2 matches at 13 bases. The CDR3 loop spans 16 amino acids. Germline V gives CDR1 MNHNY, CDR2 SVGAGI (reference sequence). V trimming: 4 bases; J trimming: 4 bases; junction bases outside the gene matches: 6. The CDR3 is CASSSTLAGGPETQYF. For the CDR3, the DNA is TGTGCCAGCAGTTCGACACTAGCGGGGGGGCCAGAGACCCAGTACTTC.

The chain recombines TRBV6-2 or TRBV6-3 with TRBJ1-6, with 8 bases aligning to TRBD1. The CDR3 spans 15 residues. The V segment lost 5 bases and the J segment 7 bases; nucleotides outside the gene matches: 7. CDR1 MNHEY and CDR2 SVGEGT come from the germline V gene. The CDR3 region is CASSVSGGLNSPLHF. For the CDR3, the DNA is TGTGCCAGCAGTGTATCAGGGGGCTTGAATTCACCCCTCCACTTT.

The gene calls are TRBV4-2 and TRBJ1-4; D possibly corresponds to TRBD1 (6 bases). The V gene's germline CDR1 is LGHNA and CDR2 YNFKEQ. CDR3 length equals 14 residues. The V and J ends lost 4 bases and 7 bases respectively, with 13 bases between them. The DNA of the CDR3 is TGTGCCAGCAGCCCGGGACAAGAGATTGAAAAACTGTTTTTT. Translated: CASSPGQEIEKLFF.

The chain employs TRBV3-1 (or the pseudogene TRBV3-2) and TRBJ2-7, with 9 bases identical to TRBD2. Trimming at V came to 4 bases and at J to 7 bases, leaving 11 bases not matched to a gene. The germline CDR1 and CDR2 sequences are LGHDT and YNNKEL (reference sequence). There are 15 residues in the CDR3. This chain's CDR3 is CASSPGTSPTGEQYF. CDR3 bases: TGTGCCAGCAGCCCAGGGACTAGCCCAACGGGGGAGCAGTACTTC.

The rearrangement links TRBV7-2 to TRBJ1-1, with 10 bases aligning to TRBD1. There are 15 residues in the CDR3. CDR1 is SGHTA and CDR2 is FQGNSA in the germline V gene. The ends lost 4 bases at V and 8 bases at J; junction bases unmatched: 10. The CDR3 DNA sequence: TGTGCCAGCAGCTCGCCCGGGACAGGGGTTATCGAAGCTTTCTTT. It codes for CASSSPGTGVIEAFF.

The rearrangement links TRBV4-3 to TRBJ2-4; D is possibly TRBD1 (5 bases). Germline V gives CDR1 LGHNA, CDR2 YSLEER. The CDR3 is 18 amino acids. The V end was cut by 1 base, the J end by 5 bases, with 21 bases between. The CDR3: CASSQVGAGLGAQNIQYF. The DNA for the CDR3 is TGCGCCAGCAGCCAAGTTGGGGCAGGGTTGGGTGCCCAAAACATTCAGTACTTC.

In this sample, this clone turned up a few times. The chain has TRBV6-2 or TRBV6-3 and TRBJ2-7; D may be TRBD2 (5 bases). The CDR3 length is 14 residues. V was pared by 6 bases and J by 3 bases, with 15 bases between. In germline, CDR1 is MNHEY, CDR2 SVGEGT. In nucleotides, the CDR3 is TGTGCCAGCAGCTCCACGCTAGCAGGCTACGAGCAGTACGTC. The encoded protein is CASSSTLAGYEQYV.

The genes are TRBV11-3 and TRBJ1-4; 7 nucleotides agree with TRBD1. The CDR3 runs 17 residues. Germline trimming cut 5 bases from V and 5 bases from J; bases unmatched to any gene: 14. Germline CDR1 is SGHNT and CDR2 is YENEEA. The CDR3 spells CASSARQGSPTNEKLFF. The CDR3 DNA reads TGTGCCAGCAGCGCCCGACAGGGAAGCCCCACAAATGAAAAACTGTTTTTT.

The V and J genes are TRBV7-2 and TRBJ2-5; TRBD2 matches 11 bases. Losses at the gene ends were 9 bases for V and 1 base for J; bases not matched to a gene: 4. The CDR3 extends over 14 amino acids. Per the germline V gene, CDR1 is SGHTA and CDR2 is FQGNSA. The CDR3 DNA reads TGTGCCAGTAGCGGGGGGGCTTCCCAAGAGACCCAGTACTTC. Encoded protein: CASSGGASQETQYF.

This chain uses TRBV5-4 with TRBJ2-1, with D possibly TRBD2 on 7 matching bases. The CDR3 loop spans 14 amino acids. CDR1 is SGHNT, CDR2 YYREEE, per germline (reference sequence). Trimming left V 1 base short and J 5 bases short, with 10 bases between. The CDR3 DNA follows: TGTGCCAGCAGCTTGTGGGGGGGCAACAATGAGCAGTTCTTC. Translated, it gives CASSLWGGNNEQFF.

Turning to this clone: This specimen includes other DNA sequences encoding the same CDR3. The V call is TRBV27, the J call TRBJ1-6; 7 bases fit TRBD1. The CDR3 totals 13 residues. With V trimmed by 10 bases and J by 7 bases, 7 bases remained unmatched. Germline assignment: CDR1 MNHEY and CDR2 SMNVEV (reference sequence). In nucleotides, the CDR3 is TGTGCCACCTCCGACAGGGAAAATTCACCCCTCCACTTT. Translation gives CATSDRENSPLHF.

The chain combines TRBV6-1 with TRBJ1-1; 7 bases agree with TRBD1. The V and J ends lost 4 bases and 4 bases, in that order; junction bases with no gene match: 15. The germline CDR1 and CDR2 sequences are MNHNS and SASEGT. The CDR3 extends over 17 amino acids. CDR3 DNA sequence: TGTGCCAGCAGTGTACAGGGGTCTGTATTAGTGGGCACTGAAGCTTTCTTT. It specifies CASSVQGSVLVGTEAFF.

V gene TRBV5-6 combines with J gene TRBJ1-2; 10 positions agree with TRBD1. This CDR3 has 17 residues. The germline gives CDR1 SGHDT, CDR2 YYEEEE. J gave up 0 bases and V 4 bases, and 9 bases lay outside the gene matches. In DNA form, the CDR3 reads TGTGCCAGCAGCCCCTACCGGGACAGGGGATCTAACTATGGCTACACCTTC. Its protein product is CASSPYRDRGSNYGYTF.

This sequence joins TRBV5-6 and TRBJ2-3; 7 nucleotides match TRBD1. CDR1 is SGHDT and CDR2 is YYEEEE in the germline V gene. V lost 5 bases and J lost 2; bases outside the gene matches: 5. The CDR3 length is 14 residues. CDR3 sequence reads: CASSRQGNTDTQYF. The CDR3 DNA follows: TGTGCCAGCAGTCGACAGGGTAACACAGATACGCAGTATTTT.

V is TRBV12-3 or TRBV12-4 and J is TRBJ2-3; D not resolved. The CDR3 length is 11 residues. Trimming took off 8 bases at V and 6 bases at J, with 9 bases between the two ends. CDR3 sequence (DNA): TGTGCCAGCTCAGGTTGGGATACGCAGTATTTT. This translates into CASSGWDTQYF.

CDR3 residues: CASSDNRNSPLHF. CDR3 coding DNA: TGTGCCAGCAGTGACAATCGGAATTCACCCCTCCACTTT. V usage is TRBV6-4 and J usage is TRBJ1-6; no definite D call. V lost 2 bases and J lost 7, with 6 bases in between. The CDR3 is 13 residues long. The germline V gene encodes CDR1 MRHNA and CDR2 SNTAGT.

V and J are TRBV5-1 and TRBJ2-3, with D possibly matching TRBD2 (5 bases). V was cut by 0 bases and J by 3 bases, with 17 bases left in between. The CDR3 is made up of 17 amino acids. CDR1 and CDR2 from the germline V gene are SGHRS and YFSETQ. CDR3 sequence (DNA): TGCGCCAGCAGCTTGGAGGCCCGACCTCGGGGTACAGATACGCAGTATTTT. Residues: CASSLEARPRGTDTQYF.